Below, one T cell receptor beta chain is given with its context. The CDR3 is 15 amino acids. Germline CDR1 SEHNR, CDR2 FQNEAQ (reference sequence). The ends lost 3 bases at V and 3 bases at J; junction bases unmatched: 5. Only in-frame clones appear in the TCRdb table, and some are missing; sequencing was by immunoSEQ multiplex PCR. The sample has approximately 130,000 clones; around 85% are singletons. These data come from a study of blood T cell repertoires in COVID-19. The source is a woman between 50 and 59 years old who had recovered from COVID-19. The sample comprised peripheral blood. The chain is built from TRBV7-9 and TRBJ1-1; TRBD1 matches 9 bases. CDR3 loop: CASSFRDREDTEAFF. The CDR3 DNA reads TGTGCCAGCAGCTTCCGGGACAGGGAAGACACTGAAGCTTTCTTT.